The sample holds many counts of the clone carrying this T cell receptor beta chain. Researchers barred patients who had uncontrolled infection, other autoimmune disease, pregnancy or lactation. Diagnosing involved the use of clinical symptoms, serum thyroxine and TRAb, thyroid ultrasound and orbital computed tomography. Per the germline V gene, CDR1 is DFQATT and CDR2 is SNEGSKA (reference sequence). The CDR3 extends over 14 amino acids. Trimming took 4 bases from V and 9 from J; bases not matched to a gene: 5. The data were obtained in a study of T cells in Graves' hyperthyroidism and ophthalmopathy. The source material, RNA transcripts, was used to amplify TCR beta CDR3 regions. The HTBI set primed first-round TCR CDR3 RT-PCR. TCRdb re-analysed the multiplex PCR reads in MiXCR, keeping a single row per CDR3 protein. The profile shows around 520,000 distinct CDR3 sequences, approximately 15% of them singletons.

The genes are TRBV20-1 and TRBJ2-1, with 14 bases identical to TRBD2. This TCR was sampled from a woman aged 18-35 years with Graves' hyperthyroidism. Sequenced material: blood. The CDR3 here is CSAIGTSGRREQFF. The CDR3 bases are TGCAGTGCTATTGGGACTAGCGGGAGACGTGAGCAGTTCTTC.